A single sample gave rise to the 8 T cell receptor beta chains below, sequenced in a study of blood T cell repertoires in COVID-19. The method was immunoSEQ multiplex PCR; TCRdb's version includes in-frame clones alone and lacks a portion of them. The top ten hold 8.6% of the sample, which has roughly 150,000 clones, roughly 80% seen once. Material: peripheral blood. These receptors were taken from a man aged 50 or older with active or convalescent COVID-19.

In its sample, this clone was seen many times. The chain joins TRBV6-1 to TRBJ1-5; D is undetermined. Per germline, CDR1 MNHNS and CDR2 SASEGT. V lost 2 bases to trimming and J lost 0 bases, with 8 bases between them. The CDR3 is 15 amino acids. CDR3 sequence reads: CASSEKPYSNQPQHF. For the CDR3, the DNA is TGTGCCAGCAGTGAAAAGCCGTATAGCAATCAGCCCCAGCATTTT.

This chain uses TRBV3-1 (or the pseudogene TRBV3-2) with TRBJ1-4; the match to TRBD1 covers 10 bases. The CDR3 contains 15 residues. Looked up from germline, CDR1 is LGHDT and CDR2 is YNNKEL (reference sequence). The junction had 6 bases not matched to a gene; V was cut back by 4 bases and J by 7 bases. The CDR3 nucleotides read TGTGCCAGCAGCCGGACCGGGACAGGGGTTGAAAAACTGTTTTTT. Protein: CASSRTGTGVEKLFF.

This clone was counted only a few times. The chain couples TRBV5-1 to TRBJ2-1, with a weak D call TRBD2 (5 bases). CDR3 length equals 16 residues. Germline V gene data show CDR1 as SGHRS and CDR2 as YFSETQ. With 0 bases removed from V and 3 bases from J, the gap between germline ends came to 13 bases. The DNA of the CDR3 is TGCGCCAGCAGCTTGGGCTCTGGCGGGCTCTACAATGAGCAGTTCTTC. Protein product: CASSLGSGGLYNEQFF.

The V gene is TRBV5-1, the J gene TRBJ2-2, with D maybe TRBD1 (6 bases). CDR3 length: 16 residues. Germline loops: CDR1 SGHRS, CDR2 YFSETQ. Trimming removed 4 bases at V and 1 base at J, with 14 bases between. The DNA of the CDR3 is TGCGCCAGCAGCCCCGACAGGTCCTTGAACACCGGGGAGCTGTTTTTT. Protein sequence: CASSPDRSLNTGELFF.

V and J are TRBV5-1 and TRBJ2-1; TRBD2 aligns across 9 bases. The V gene's germline CDR1 is SGHRS and CDR2 YFSETQ. The CDR3 extends over 20 amino acids. V shed 4 bases and J 7 bases; nucleotides not matched to a gene: 24. CDR3 sequence reads: CASSPWGGTYSGRAGNEQFF. The CDR3 DNA follows: TGCGCCAGCAGCCCATGGGGTGGGACATATAGCGGGAGAGCCGGGAATGAGCAGTTCTTC.

The rearrangement uses TRBV9 and TRBJ1-2, with D tentatively TRBD1 (5 bases). Germline values: CDR1 SGDLS, CDR2 YYNGEE. The CDR3 consists of 15 residues. V was shortened by 0 bases and J by 0 bases, with 9 bases between the two germline ends. This CDR3 reads CASSVDRQANYGYTF. The DNA of the CDR3 is TGTGCCAGCAGCGTAGACAGGCAGGCTAACTATGGCTACACCTTC.

This chain uses TRBV15 with TRBJ1-1; no clear D gene. The germline V gene encodes CDR1 LNHNV and CDR2 YYDKDF (reference sequence). CDR3 length: 14 residues. The V and J ends lost 0 bases and 2 bases respectively, with 7 bases between them. The CDR3 is CATSRDRLNTEAFF. The CDR3 DNA sequence: TGTGCCACCAGCAGAGACAGGTTAAACACTGAAGCTTTCTTT.

This chain links TRBV21-1 with TRBJ1-5; TRBD1, the D gene given by the table, was not confirmed from the DNA. TRBV21-1 is annotated as a pseudogene. The CDR3 extends over 18 amino acids. The DNA for the CDR3 is TGTGCCAGCAGCAAAATCAGGGACAGGGGGCAGACCAATCAGCCCCAGCATTTT. It encodes CASSKIRDRGQTNQPQHF.